A selection of T cell receptor beta chains follows, all from one sample in a study of T cell responses to AZD1222 COVID-19 vaccine. TCRdb's copy holds only in-frame clones and misses some; the assay was immunoSEQ multiplex PCR. The sample shows about 82,000 clones, around 85% of them seen only once. The material was peripheral blood, obtained 28 days after the second AZD1222 dose. Receptors were obtained from an adult who received the AZD1222 COVID-19 vaccine. Both conserved end residues are trimmed from each CDR3. Each record gives: V gene, D gene, J gene, CDR3 protein. The D gene is left open where the match is weak.

TRBV11-3	-	TRBJ2-7	ASSPRGYEQY
TRBV7-8	-	TRBJ1-2	ASSNPTRQGLINDGYT
TRBV4-1	-	TRBJ2-7	ASSTEPKASYEQY
TRBV28	-	TRBJ1-2	ASSLLQINYGYT
TRBV10-3	-	TRBJ1-1	ASGTENTEAF
TRBV3-1/TRBV3-2	TRBD1	TRBJ1-2	ASSQSRGQGYT
TRBV3-1/TRBV3-2	-	TRBJ1-1	ASSQERNTEAF
TRBV7-3	-	TRBJ2-5	ASSLGGPETQY
TRBV24-1	-	TRBJ2-2	ATSESTARPGELF
TRBV9	-	TRBJ1-4	ASSVGATNEKLF
TRBV19	TRBD1	TRBJ1-5	ASSQDPGQGNH
TRBV6-4	TRBD2	TRBJ2-1	ASHGRGNNEQF
TRBV7-9	TRBD2	TRBJ2-7	ASSFGTSGYEQY
TRBV5-6	-	TRBJ1-3	ASSQQGSGNTIY
TRBV21-1	-	TRBJ1-1	ASSKSWGQLNTEAF
TRBV7-2	TRBD2	TRBJ2-3	ASSISGVSTDTQY
TRBV24-1	TRBD1	TRBJ2-3	ATSDGDRGATDTQY
TRBV6-5	-	TRBJ1-1	ASSVGTRGAF
TRBV7-2	-	TRBJ1-1	ASSFTGTEAF
TRBV7-9	TRBD1	TRBJ2-7	ASSLGTGYYEQY
TRBV18	-	TRBJ1-1	ASSTGLNTEAF
TRBV3-1/TRBV3-2	TRBD2	TRBJ2-7	ASSQVLLARSYEQY
TRBV28	-	TRBJ1-5	ASRETGSGQPQH
TRBV5-1	TRBD2	TRBJ2-2	ASSLAPAGAGAGELF
TRBV7-2	TRBD1	TRBJ2-5	ASSSRTGLKTQY
TRBV9	-	TRBJ2-5	ASSVEASYQGETQY
TRBV5-1	-	TRBJ1-2	ASSLDGTGHGYT
TRBV28	-	TRBJ2-5	ASKGPQPQETQY